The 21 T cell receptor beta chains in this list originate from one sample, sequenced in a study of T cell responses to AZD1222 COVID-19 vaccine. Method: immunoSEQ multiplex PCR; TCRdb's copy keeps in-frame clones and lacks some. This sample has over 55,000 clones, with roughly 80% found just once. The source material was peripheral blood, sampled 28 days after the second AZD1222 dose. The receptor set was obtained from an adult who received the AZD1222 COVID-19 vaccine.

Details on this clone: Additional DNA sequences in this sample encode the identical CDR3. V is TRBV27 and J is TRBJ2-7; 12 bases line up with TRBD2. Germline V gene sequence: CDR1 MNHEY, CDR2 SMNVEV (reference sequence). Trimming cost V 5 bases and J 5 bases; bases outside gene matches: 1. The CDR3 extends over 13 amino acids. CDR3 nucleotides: TGTGCCAGCAGTCTAGCGGGGGGGAACGAGCAGTACTTC. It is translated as CASSLAGGNEQYF.

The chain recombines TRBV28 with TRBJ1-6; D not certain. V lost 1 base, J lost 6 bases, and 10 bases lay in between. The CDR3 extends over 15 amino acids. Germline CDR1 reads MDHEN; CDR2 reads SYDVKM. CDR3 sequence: CASSLSPGVNSPLHF. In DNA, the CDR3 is TGTGCCAGCAGTTTATCCCCCGGGGTTAATTCACCCCTCCACTTT.

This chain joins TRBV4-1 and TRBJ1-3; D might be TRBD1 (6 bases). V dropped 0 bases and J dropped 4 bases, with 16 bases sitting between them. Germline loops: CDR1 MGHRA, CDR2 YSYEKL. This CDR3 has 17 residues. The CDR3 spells CASSQERGQGTGNTIYF. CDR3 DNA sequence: TGCGCCAGCAGCCAAGAAAGAGGGCAGGGGACAGGAAACACCATATATTTT.

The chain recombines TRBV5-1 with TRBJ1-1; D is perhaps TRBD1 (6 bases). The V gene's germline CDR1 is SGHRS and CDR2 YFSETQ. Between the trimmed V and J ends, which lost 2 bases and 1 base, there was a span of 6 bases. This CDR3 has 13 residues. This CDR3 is CASSLQGNTEAFF. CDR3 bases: TGCGCCAGCAGCTTACAGGGGAACACTGAAGCTTTCTTT.

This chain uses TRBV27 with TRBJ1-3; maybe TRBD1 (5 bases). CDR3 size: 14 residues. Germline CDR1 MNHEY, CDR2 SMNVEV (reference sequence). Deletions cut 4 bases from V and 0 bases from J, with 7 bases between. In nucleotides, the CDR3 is TGTGCCAGCAGTTCCAGGGCCTCTGGAAACACCATATATTTT. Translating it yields CASSSRASGNTIYF.

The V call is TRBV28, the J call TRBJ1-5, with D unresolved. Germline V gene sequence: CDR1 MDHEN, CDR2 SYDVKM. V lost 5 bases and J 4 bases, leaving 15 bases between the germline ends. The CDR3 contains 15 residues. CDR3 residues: CASSIGSSENQPQHF. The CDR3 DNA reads TGTGCCAGCAGTATCGGGAGTTCCGAAAATCAGCCCCAGCATTTT.

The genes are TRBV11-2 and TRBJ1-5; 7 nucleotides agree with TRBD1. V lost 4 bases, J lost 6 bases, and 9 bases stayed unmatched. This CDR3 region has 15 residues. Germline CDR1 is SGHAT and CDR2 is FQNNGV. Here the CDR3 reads CASSSRQGGGQPQHF. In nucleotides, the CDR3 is TGTGCCAGCAGCTCTAGACAGGGTGGCGGTCAGCCCCAGCATTTT.

Here the CDR3 DNA reads TGTGCCAGCAGCTTAGCGGGGGGACCCGGCGGGGAAAAACTGTTTTTT. Its protein is CASSLAGGPGGEKLFF. The J gene is TRBJ1-4, the V gene TRBV7-6, with D possibly being TRBD1 (5 bases). CDR3 length: 16 amino acids. Germline CDR1 reads SGHVS; CDR2 reads FNYEAQ. Trimming took 0 bases from V and 8 from J, leaving 16 bases between them.

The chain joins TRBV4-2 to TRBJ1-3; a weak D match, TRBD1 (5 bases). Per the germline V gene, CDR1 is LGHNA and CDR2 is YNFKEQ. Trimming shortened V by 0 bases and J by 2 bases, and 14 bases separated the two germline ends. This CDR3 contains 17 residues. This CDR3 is CASSQDRSRVTGNTIYF. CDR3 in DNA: TGTGCCAGCAGCCAAGATCGTTCCAGGGTCACTGGAAACACCATATATTTT.

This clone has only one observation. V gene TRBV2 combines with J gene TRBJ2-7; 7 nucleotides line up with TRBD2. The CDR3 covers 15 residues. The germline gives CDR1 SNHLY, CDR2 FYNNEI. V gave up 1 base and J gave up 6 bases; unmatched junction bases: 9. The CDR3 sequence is CASSEVGEGYAEQYF. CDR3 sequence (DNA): TGTGCCAGCAGTGAAGTCGGGGAGGGGTACGCCGAGCAGTACTTC.

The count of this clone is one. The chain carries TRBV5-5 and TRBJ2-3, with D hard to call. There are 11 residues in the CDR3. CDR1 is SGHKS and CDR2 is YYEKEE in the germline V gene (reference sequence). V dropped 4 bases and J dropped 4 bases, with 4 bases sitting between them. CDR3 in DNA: TGTGCCAGCAGCACATCAGATACGCAGTATTTT. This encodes CASSTSDTQYF.

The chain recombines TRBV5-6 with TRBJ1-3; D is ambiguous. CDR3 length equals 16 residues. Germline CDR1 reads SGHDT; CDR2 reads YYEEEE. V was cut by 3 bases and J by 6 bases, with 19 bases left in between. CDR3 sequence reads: CASSSLTREYANTIYF. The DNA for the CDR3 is TGTGCCAGCAGCTCGTTGACAAGAGAGTACGCAAACACCATATATTTT.

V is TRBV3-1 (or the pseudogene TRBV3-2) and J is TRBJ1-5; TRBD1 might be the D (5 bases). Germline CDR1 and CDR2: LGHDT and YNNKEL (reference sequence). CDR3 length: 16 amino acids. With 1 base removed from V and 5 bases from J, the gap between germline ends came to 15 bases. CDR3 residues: CASSQGGGGYYQPQHF. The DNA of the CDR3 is TGTGCCAGCAGCCAAGGGGGCGGCGGCTATTATCAGCCCCAGCATTTT.

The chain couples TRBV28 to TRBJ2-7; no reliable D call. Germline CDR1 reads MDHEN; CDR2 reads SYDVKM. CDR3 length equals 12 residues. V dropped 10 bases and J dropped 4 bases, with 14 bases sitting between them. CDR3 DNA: TGTGCCACAAACCAGCCAGAGTACGAGCAGTACTTC. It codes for CATNQPEYEQYF. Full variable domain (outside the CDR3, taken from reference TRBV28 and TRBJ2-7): DVKVTQSSRYLVKRTGEKVFLECVQDMDHENMFWYRQDPGLGLRLIYFSYDVKMKEKGDIPEGYSVSREKKERFSLILESASTNQTSMYLCATNQPEYEQYFGPGTRLTVT.

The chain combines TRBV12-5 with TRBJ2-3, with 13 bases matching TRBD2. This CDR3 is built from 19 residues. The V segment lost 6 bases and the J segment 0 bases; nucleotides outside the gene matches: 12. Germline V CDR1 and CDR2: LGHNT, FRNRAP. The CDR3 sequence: CASGAGTSGDFFSTDTQYF. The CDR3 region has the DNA TGTGCTAGTGGGGCCGGGACTAGCGGGGACTTTTTTAGCACAGATACGCAGTATTTT.

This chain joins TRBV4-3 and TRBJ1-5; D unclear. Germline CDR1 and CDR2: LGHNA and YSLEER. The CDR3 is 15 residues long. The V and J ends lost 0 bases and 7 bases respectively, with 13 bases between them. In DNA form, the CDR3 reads TGCGCCAGCAGCCAAGATCGGGCAGGCGCGCAGCCCCAGCATTTT. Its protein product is CASSQDRAGAQPQHF.

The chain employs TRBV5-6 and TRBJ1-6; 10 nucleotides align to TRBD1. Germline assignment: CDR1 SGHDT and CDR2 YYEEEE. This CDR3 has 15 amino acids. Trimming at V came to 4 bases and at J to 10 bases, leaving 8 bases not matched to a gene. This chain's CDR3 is CASSIGTGETSPLHF. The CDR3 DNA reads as TGTGCCAGCAGCATCGGGACAGGGGAAACGTCACCCCTCCACTTT. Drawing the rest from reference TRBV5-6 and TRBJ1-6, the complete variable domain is DAGVTQSPTHLIKTRGQQVTLRCSPKSGHDTVSWYQQALGQGPQFIFQYYEEEERQRGNFPDRFSGHQFPNYSSELNVNALLLGDSALYLCASSIGTGETSPLHFGNGTRLTVT.

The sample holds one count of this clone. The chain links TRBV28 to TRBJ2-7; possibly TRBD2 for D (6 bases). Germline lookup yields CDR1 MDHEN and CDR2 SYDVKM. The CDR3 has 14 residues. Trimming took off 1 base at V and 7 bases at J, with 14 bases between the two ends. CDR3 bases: TGTGCCAGCAGTTTATCCGGGGGAGGATGGGAGCAGTACTTC. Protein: CASSLSGGGWEQYF. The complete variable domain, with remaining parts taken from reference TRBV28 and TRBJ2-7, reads DVKVTQSSRYLVKRTGEKVFLECVQDMDHENMFWYRQDPGLGLRLIYFSYDVKMKEKGDIPEGYSVSREKKERFSLILESASTNQTSMYLCASSLSGGGWEQYFGPGTRLTVT.

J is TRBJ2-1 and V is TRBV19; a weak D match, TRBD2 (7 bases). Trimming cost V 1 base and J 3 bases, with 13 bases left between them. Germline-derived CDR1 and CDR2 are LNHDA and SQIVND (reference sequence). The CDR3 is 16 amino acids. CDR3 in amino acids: CASSIVGGGIYNEQFF. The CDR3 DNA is TGTGCCAGTAGTATAGTCGGCGGGGGCATCTACAATGAGCAGTTCTTC.

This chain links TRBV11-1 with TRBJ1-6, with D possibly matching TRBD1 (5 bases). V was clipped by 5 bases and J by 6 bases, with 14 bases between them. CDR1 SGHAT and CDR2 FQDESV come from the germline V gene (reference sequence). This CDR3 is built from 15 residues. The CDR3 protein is CASSVDTGGNSPLHF. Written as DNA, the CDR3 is TGTGCCAGCAGCGTAGATACTGGGGGTAATTCACCCCTCCACTTT.

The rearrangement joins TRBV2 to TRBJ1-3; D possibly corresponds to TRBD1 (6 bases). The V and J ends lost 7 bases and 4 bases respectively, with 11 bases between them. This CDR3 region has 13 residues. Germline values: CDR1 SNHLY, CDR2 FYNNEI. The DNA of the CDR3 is TGTGCCAGCAAGGGGGAGGGAGGAAACACCATATATTTT. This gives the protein CASKGEGGNTIYF.